These T cell receptor beta chains were read from a single sample in a study of human T cells and chemical hapten exposure. TCRdb re-derived calls from the RACE reads in MiXCR, one entry per CDR3 protein. The data hold 150,000 to 200,000 distinct CDR3 sequences, with about a fifth observed a single time. The sequencing here drew on whole blood, taken in connection with sensitization to the hapten diphenylcyclopropenone (DPC). Every receptor here comes from a woman in her 50s with alopecia areata. Some clones in this sample may be carry-over from other donors' samples. CDR3s include the opening cysteine and the closing phenylalanine or tryptophan. The D gene is left open where the match is weak. Some rows mark clone size as missing; the rest say once, few, many or name a class of expanded clone.

V gene	D gene	clone size	J gene	CDR3 protein	CDR3 DNA
TRBV29-1	.	.	TRBJ1-1	CSVDLTGEAFF	TGCAGCGTCGACCTAACAGGGGAAGCTTTCTTT
TRBV5-1	.	few	TRBJ2-7	CASSLVGGLGYEQYF	TGCGCCAGCAGCTTGGTCGGGGGTTTAGGATACGAGCAGTACTTC
TRBV7-2	.	few	TRBJ2-4	CASSLGVGLGIQYF	TGTGCCAGCAGCTTAGGGGTAGGCCTGGGCATTCAGTACTTC
TRBV29-1	TRBD1	few	TRBJ1-1	CSVSSGGNTEAFF	TGCAGCGTCTCCTCAGGGGGAAACACTGAAGCTTTCTTT
TRBV2	TRBD1	few	TRBJ1-5	CASSAEGAYSNQPQHF	TGTGCCAGCAGTGCGGAGGGGGCCTATAGCAATCAGCCCCAGCATTTT
TRBV27	.	few	TRBJ1-1	CASSLYKGSEAFF	TGTGCCAGCAGTTTATACAAGGGCTCTGAAGCTTTCTTT
TRBV27	.	few	TRBJ1-1	CASGVPSGTEAFF	TGTGCCAGCGGGGTCCCCTCGGGCACTGAAGCTTTCTTT
TRBV20-1	TRBD1	few	TRBJ2-5	CSAAQGQGPVETQYF	TGCAGTGCCGCCCAGGGACAGGGGCCTGTGGAGACCCAGTACTTC
TRBV5-1	.	few	TRBJ2-4	CASSFGLMAKNIQYF	TGCGCCAGCAGCTTCGGCCTTATGGCCAAAAACATTCAGTACTTC
TRBV2	.	.	TRBJ2-3	CASSDRADTQYF	TGTGCCAGCAGTGACAGGGCAGATACGCAGTATTTT
TRBV14	.	few	TRBJ1-1	CASSQMTWTNTEAFF	TGTGCCAGCAGCCAGATGACCTGGACGAACACTGAAGCTTTCTTT
TRBV5-1	.	.	TRBJ1-2	CASSLGPANYGYTF	TGCGCCAGCAGCTTGGGTCCAGCTAACTATGGCTACACCTTC
TRBV20-1	TRBD2	.	TRBJ2-1	CSARDGAGGLNIEQFF	TGCAGTGCTAGAGATGGGGCGGGAGGGCTGAACATTGAGCAGTTCTTC
TRBV11-2	TRBD2	.	TRBJ2-1	CASSPMGGAYNEQFF	TGTGCCAGCAGCCCCATGGGGGGGGCCTACAATGAGCAGTTCTTC
TRBV5-1	TRBD2	.	TRBJ2-7	CASSLDGTSGTSFEQYF	TGCGCCAGCAGCTTGGACGGGACTAGCGGGACTTCTTTCGAGCAGTACTTC
TRBV10-2	TRBD2	few	TRBJ2-1	CASGGLAGNNEQFF	TGCGCCAGCGGGGGACTAGCGGGGAATAATGAGCAGTTCTTC
TRBV5-1	.	.	TRBJ2-6	CASSSGLPDSGANVLTF	TGCGCCAGCAGCTCAGGACTCCCAGACTCTGGGGCCAACGTCCTGACTTTC
TRBV29-1	TRBD1	.	TRBJ2-6	CSAGYRDRGSGANVLTF	TGCAGCGCCGGGTACCGGGACAGGGGGTCTGGGGCCAACGTCCTGACTTTC
TRBV15	.	.	TRBJ1-2	CATSRDTIGGYTF	TGTGCCACCAGCAGAGATACGATAGGTGGCTACACCTTC
TRBV3-1	.	.	TRBJ2-1	CASSQSGNEQFF	TGTGCCAGCAGCCAAAGCGGCAATGAGCAGTTCTTC
TRBV7-9	.	few	TRBJ2-5	CASSTILGDQETQYF	TGTGCCAGCAGCACTATCCTGGGGGACCAAGAGACCCAGTACTTC
TRBV2	.	.	TRBJ2-5	CASLEEETQYF	TGTGCCAGCCTGGAGGAAGAGACCCAGTACTTC
TRBV3-1	.	.	TRBJ2-7	CASSQVGYYEQYF	TGTGCCAGCAGCCAAGTGGGGTACTACGAGCAGTACTTC
TRBV6-1	.	.	TRBJ2-7	CASSEASGGTYEQYF	TGTGCCAGCAGTGAAGCAAGCGGAGGCACCTACGAGCAGTACTTC
TRBV7-9	.	few	TRBJ2-1	CASQDYNEQFF	TGTGCCAGCCAAGACTACAATGAGCAGTTCTTC
TRBV5-1	.	.	TRBJ2-3	CASSLEGATDTQYF	TGCGCCAGCAGCTTGGAAGGAGCCACAGATACGCAGTATTTT
TRBV7-9	.	.	TRBJ2-3	CASSLVLAQAGDTQYF	TGTGCCAGCAGCTTAGTCCTAGCCCAGGCCGGAGATACGCAGTATTTT
TRBV28	TRBD2	.	TRBJ2-1	CASSFSGLAGNYYNEQFF	TGTGCCAGCAGTTTCAGCGGACTAGCGGGAAATTACTACAATGAGCAGTTCTTC
TRBV7-9	.	.	TRBJ1-2	CASSPLGFGNYGYTF	TGTGCCAGCAGCCCCCTAGGCTTCGGGAACTATGGCTACACCTTC